The 25 T cell receptor beta chains in this list originate from one sample, sequenced in a study of blood T cell repertoires in COVID-19. Clones were read by immunoSEQ multiplex PCR, and TCRdb kept only the in-frame ones, dropping some. Of 25,000 to 30,000 clones in the sample, around 67% were seen once. The sequenced material came from peripheral blood. The receptors were gathered from a human donor in a cohort sampled during active COVID-19.

The chain employs TRBV2 and TRBJ1-1, with D unclear. Trimming took 8 bases from V and 6 from J, leaving 22 bases between them. The CDR3 consists of 15 residues. Germline values: CDR1 SNHLY, CDR2 FYNNEI. The CDR3 bases are TGTGCCAGCGTTCGGGGAGACCTGCAAACTTCTGAAGCTTTCTTT. It yields the protein CASVRGDLQTSEAFF.

V gene TRBV9 combines with J gene TRBJ2-5; no firm D call. V was clipped by 3 bases and J by 1 base, with 13 bases between them. The CDR3 consists of 15 residues. The germline CDR1 and CDR2 sequences are SGDLS and YYNGEE. CDR3 amino acids: CASSEALGLQETQYF. CDR3 sequence (DNA): TGTGCCAGCAGCGAGGCCTTGGGCCTCCAAGAGACCCAGTACTTC. Looking up the rest from reference TRBV9 and TRBJ2-5 gives the full variable domain: DSGVTQTPKHLITATGQRVTLRCSPRSGDLSVYWYQQSLDQGLQFLIQYYNGEERAKGNILERFSAQQFPDLHSELNLSSLELGDSALYFCASSEALGLQETQYFGPGTRLLVL.

This clone was recorded a few times. The chain has TRBV6-5 and TRBJ1-1; D gene unclear. The CDR3 length is 13 residues. The germline gives CDR1 MNHEY, CDR2 SVGAGI. Trimming took off 6 bases at V and 1 base at J, with 9 bases between the two ends. CDR3 sequence: CASSTIGNTEAFF. For the CDR3, the DNA is TGTGCCAGCAGCACAATTGGGAACACTGAAGCTTTCTTT.

This chain links TRBV28 with TRBJ1-1; D gene ambiguous. V was cut by 3 bases and J by 0 bases, with 11 bases left in between. The germline V gene encodes CDR1 MDHEN and CDR2 SYDVKM. This CDR3 contains 15 residues. For the CDR3, the DNA is TGTGCCAGCAGTTTCATGGGAGGTTTGAACACTGAAGCTTTCTTT. This encodes CASSFMGGLNTEAFF.

This clone was seen only once. The chain has TRBV5-1 and TRBJ2-3, with 8 bases matching TRBD1. The germline gives CDR1 SGHRS, CDR2 YFSETQ. CDR3 length: 16 amino acids. J gave up 3 bases and V 1 base, and 7 bases lay outside the gene matches. Written as DNA, the CDR3 is TGCGCCAGCAGCTTGTGGGGGCAGGGGGCAACAGATACGCAGTATTTT. Its translation: CASSLWGQGATDTQYF. Combining the CDR3 with reference TRBV5-1 and TRBJ2-3 gives the whole variable domain KAGVTQTPRYLIKTRGQQVTLSCSPISGHRSVSWYQQTPGQGLQFLFEYFSETQRNKGNFPGRFSGRQFSNSRSEMNVSTLELGDSALYLCASSLWGQGATDTQYFGPGTRLTVL.

The chain carries TRBV6-4 and TRBJ1-2, with 7 nucleotides matching TRBD1. Germline trimming cut 6 bases from V and 5 bases from J; bases unmatched to any gene: 9. The CDR3 is 14 amino acids. Germline CDR1 reads MRHNA; CDR2 reads SNTAGT. DNA for the CDR3: TGTGCCAGCAGGCCAGACAGGGTTAGGTATGGCTACACCTTC. Encoded protein: CASRPDRVRYGYTF.

This clone occurred a few times. The rearrangement joins TRBV19 to TRBJ1-2, with 7 positions matching TRBD1. This CDR3 contains 14 residues. The germline gives CDR1 LNHDA, CDR2 SQIVND (reference sequence). The trim removed 3 bases at V and 0 bases at J, leaving 1 base unmatched. The CDR3 reads CASSIGTANYGYTF. CDR3 bases: TGTGCCAGTAGTATCGGGACAGCTAACTATGGCTACACCTTC.

V usage is TRBV9 and J usage is TRBJ1-2, with D perhaps matching TRBD1 (5 bases). Germline values: CDR1 SGDLS, CDR2 YYNGEE. Trimming took off 0 bases at V and 2 bases at J, with 11 bases between the two ends. The CDR3 has 15 amino acids. Here the CDR3 DNA reads TGTGCCAGCAGCGTAGGCGGGGGTAGAAACTATGGCTACACCTTC. It specifies CASSVGGGRNYGYTF. Looking up the rest from reference TRBV9 and TRBJ1-2 gives the full variable domain: DSGVTQTPKHLITATGQRVTLRCSPRSGDLSVYWYQQSLDQGLQFLIQYYNGEERAKGNILERFSAQQFPDLHSELNLSSLELGDSALYFCASSVGGGRNYGYTFGSGTRLTVV.

V and J are TRBV28 and TRBJ1-1; 7 nucleotides agree with TRBD1. With 5 bases clipped from V and 3 bases from J, the junction kept 9 bases outside the gene matches. This CDR3 has 15 amino acids. In germline, CDR1 is MDHEN, CDR2 SYDVKM. The CDR3 region has the DNA TGTGCCAGCAGTCCCCTACTGGGACAGCACACTGAAGCTTTCTTT. This gives the protein CASSPLLGQHTEAFF.

This chain uses TRBV5-8 with TRBJ2-5; 9 positions match TRBD1. The CDR3 spans 13 residues. In germline, CDR1 is SGHTS, CDR2 YDEGEE. V was clipped by 4 bases and J by 5 bases; unmatched bases: 3. The CDR3, as DNA: TGTGCCAGCAGCAACGGACAGGGGGAGACCCAGTACTTC. Translated, it gives CASSNGQGETQYF.

The gene calls are TRBV11-1 and TRBJ1-1; perhaps TRBD1 as D (5 bases). The CDR3 is 16 amino acids. The germline V gene has CDR1 SGHAT and CDR2 FQDESV (reference sequence). Trimming shortened V by 4 bases and J by 0 bases, and 15 bases separated the two germline ends. The CDR3: CASSYSGDSMNTEAFF. The DNA for the CDR3 is TGTGCCAGCAGCTATTCTGGAGACAGCATGAACACTGAAGCTTTCTTT.

V gene TRBV11-1 combines with J gene TRBJ2-5; perhaps TRBD2 as D (5 bases). V was pared by 4 bases and J by 5 bases, with 17 bases between. The CDR3 spans 15 residues. Looked up from germline, CDR1 is SGHAT and CDR2 is FQDESV (reference sequence). CDR3 coding DNA: TGTGCCAGCAGCTCGAGGGCCGCAACGAGCGAGACCCAGTACTTC. Translation: CASSSRAATSETQYF.

The rearrangement joins TRBV6-1 to TRBJ1-1; D gene ambiguous. Germline V CDR1 and CDR2: MNHNS, SASEGT. This CDR3 has 14 residues. V lost 3 bases and J lost 4, with 12 bases in between. This CDR3 reads CASSDGFGSTEAFF. The CDR3 DNA is TGTGCCAGCAGTGATGGATTCGGGAGCACTGAAGCTTTCTTT.

The gene calls are TRBV27 and TRBJ1-4; 8 bases align to TRBD1. The CDR3 is 15 residues long. Germline-derived CDR1 and CDR2 are MNHEY and SMNVEV (reference sequence). Trimming cost V 3 bases and J 8 bases; bases outside gene matches: 8. The CDR3 nucleotides are TGTGCCAGCAGTTTTGTTCAGGGGGCCCAGGAAAAACTGTTTTTT. Its protein product is CASSFVQGAQEKLFF.

The CDR3 nucleotides are TGTGCCAGCAGTTACTCGAGTGACAGAACCTACGAGCAGTACTTC. It specifies CASSYSSDRTYEQYF. This chain links TRBV6-5 with TRBJ2-7, with D possibly TRBD1 on 5 matching bases. The CDR3 consists of 15 residues. Germline CDR1 reads MNHEY; CDR2 reads SVGAGI. Trimming removed 0 bases at V and 2 bases at J, with 11 bases between.

This chain connects TRBV5-1 to TRBJ2-7; 7 bases line up with TRBD1. This CDR3 comprises 13 residues. The V and J ends lost 3 bases and 5 bases, in that order; junction bases with no gene match: 5. In germline, CDR1 is SGHRS, CDR2 YFSETQ. The CDR3 coding sequence is TGCGCCAGCAGCTCACAAACAGGGGACGAGCAGTACTTC. It codes for CASSSQTGDEQYF.

V usage is TRBV15 and J usage is TRBJ2-7; 11 bases are shared with TRBD2. In germline, CDR1 is LNHNV, CDR2 YYDKDF (reference sequence). Unmatched junction bases numbered 4, after V lost 0 bases and J lost 6 bases. This CDR3 contains 15 residues. The CDR3 nucleotides read TGTGCCACCAGCAGAGATCAGGGACTAGCGGCCGAGCAGTACTTC. It specifies CATSRDQGLAAEQYF.

The chain carries TRBV11-2 and TRBJ2-1; 10 positions agree with TRBD2. The J segment lost 9 bases and the V segment lost 10 bases, leaving 12 bases of the junction unmatched. CDR1 is SGHAT, CDR2 FQNNGV, per germline. This CDR3 has 14 residues. The CDR3 DNA sequence: TGTGCCAAAACGGCGGGACTAGCGATCGGTGAGCAGTTCTTC. Protein sequence: CAKTAGLAIGEQFF.

Only a few counts were recorded for this clone. The chain is built from TRBV11-2 and TRBJ1-2; 11 bases are shared with TRBD1. Trimming at V came to 0 bases and at J to 7 bases, leaving 7 bases not matched to a gene. This CDR3 contains 16 residues. Germline assignment: CDR1 SGHAT and CDR2 FQNNGV. CDR3 DNA: TGTGCCAGCAGCTTAGATCTCGGACAGGGGGCGCGTGGCTACACCTTC. It codes for CASSLDLGQGARGYTF.

CDR3 in DNA: TGCGCCAGCGGACAAAGAACAGAAGGGGAGACCCAGTACTTC. Translated: CASGQRTEGETQYF. The chain has TRBV5-1 and TRBJ2-5; D might be TRBD1 (5 bases). The CDR3 spans 14 residues. Per germline, CDR1 SGHRS and CDR2 YFSETQ. V lost 7 bases and J lost 5, with 18 bases in between. Full variable domain (missing parts from reference TRBV5-1 and TRBJ2-5): KAGVTQTPRYLIKTRGQQVTLSCSPISGHRSVSWYQQTPGQGLQFLFEYFSETQRNKGNFPGRFSGRQFSNSRSEMNVSTLELGDSALYLCASGQRTEGETQYFGPGTRLLVL.

The rearrangement uses TRBV6-5 and TRBJ2-7, with D hard to call. Per germline, CDR1 MNHEY and CDR2 SVGAGI. Trimming removed 6 bases from V and 0 bases from J, with 15 bases in between. This CDR3 is 15 amino acids long. The CDR3, as DNA: TGTGCCAGCAGCTCCCGGGTTTTAGGCTCCTACGAGCAGTACTTC. Translating it yields CASSSRVLGSYEQYF.

This clone is termed medium-sized. The chain recombines TRBV9 with TRBJ1-3; D is uncertain. Between the trimmed V and J ends, which lost 4 bases and 2 bases, there was a span of 10 bases. CDR1 and CDR2 (germline): SGDLS, YYNGEE. The CDR3 covers 14 residues. For the CDR3, the DNA is TGTGCCAGCAGCCCACAGTTGGCTGGAAACACCATATATTTT. As protein: CASSPQLAGNTIYF.

V usage is TRBV7-9 and J usage is TRBJ2-2; 10 bases fit TRBD1. Germline-derived CDR1 and CDR2 are SEHNR and FQNEAQ (reference sequence). The CDR3 covers 14 residues. Germline trimming cut 6 bases from V and 6 bases from J; bases unmatched to any gene: 4. The CDR3 DNA reads TGTGCCAGCAGAAGGGACAGGGGTGCCGGGGAGCTGTTTTTT. It encodes CASRRDRGAGELFF.

The gene calls are TRBV15 and TRBJ1-4; 7 positions agree with TRBD1. The CDR3 length is 16 residues. The trim removed 1 base at V and 6 bases at J, leaving 8 bases unmatched. The V gene's germline CDR1 is LNHNV and CDR2 YYDKDF (reference sequence). The CDR3 sequence is CATSRGVTGTDEKLFF. The CDR3 bases are TGTGCCACCAGCAGAGGTGTAACCGGGACAGATGAAAAACTGTTTTTT.

The rearrangement links TRBV10-3 to TRBJ2-3, with TRBD1 matching over 8 bases. Germline CDR1 and CDR2: ENHRY and SYGVKD. CDR3 length: 17 residues. Trimming removed 2 bases from V and 4 bases from J; junction bases left unmatched: 11. The CDR3 is CAISEPGQGILPDTQYF. The CDR3 bases are TGTGCCATCAGTGAGCCAGGACAGGGCATTTTGCCAGATACGCAGTATTTT.